This T cell receptor beta chain comes out of a study of spatial heterogeneity in lung cancer. As for the study in general: In raw reads, more than eight appearances on average were recorded for each unique TCR and UMI combination.

Germline CDR1 DFQATT, CDR2 SNEGSKA (reference sequence). The CDR3 covers 16 residues. V was trimmed by 0 bases and J by 3 bases, leaving 14 bases between them. Study outcomes and limitations: Expanded intratumoral alpha and beta TCR counts tracked tumor mutation counts.

As to time point: sample taken at primary tumor resection. The input material, whole RNA from tumor, nontumor lung or frozen PBMC, was sequenced unsorted. All TCR cDNA molecules were individually tagged with a unique molecular identifier. MiXCR, applied by TCRdb to the 5' RACE reads, yields one record per CDR3 protein. The data hold roughly 18,000 distinct CDR3 sequences, with 5.5% to 6% observed a single time. This clonotype came up many times. Its specificity is not known. The chain links TRBV20-1 to TRBJ1-4; tentative D call: TRBD1 (5 bases). The sequencing used lung tumor tissue, collected at surgery. The clonotype was recovered from a female donor with early-stage non-small cell lung cancer. The CDR3 region is CSARDPGTAANEKLFF. In DNA form, the CDR3 reads TGCAGTGCTAGAGATCCAGGGACCGCGGCTAATGAAAAACTGTTTTTT.